This is a list of T cell receptor beta chains from one sample in a study of T cell responses to AZD1222 COVID-19 vaccine. TCRdb's copy holds only in-frame clones and misses some; the assay was immunoSEQ multiplex PCR. The sample holds 50,000 or so clones, over 75% seen once. The sequencing used peripheral blood, collected 28 days after the second AZD1222 dose. The receptors stem from an adult who received the AZD1222 COVID-19 vaccine. The conserved cysteine and the conserved F or W are not part of the CDR3 here. Clone size is shown for a subset of rows, as once, few, many or a class of expanded clone.

v_gene	abundance	j_gene	CDR3aa
TRBV5-1	NA	TRBJ1-2	ASSWTRGNYGYT
TRBV12-3/TRBV12-4	NA	TRBJ2-7	ASRPRDTYEQY
TRBV29-1	NA	TRBJ2-5	SVGPRAGGETQY
TRBV11-2	NA	TRBJ1-6	ASSWDRVNSPLH
TRBV24-1	NA	TRBJ2-1	ATSFSSGREEQF
TRBV7-2	NA	TRBJ2-3	ASSKRVSGTDTQY
TRBV28	NA	TRBJ2-7	ASSFGQGVNEQY
TRBV7-2	NA	TRBJ2-7	ASSLAGLGTYEQY
TRBV7-9	NA	TRBJ1-2	ASSLDGPPADGYT
TRBV10-3	NA	TRBJ1-6	AISDRENSPLH
TRBV15	NA	TRBJ2-7	ATSRDPTFGEQY
TRBV3-1/TRBV3-2	NA	TRBJ1-1	ASSLPVGEAF
TRBV6-5	NA	TRBJ2-5	ASSYSFGLQETQY
TRBV5-1	NA	TRBJ2-7	ASSPSGGVNEQY
TRBV19	once	TRBJ1-1	ASSTATGGTGTEAF
TRBV29-1	NA	TRBJ2-5	SVARGLAGGETQY
TRBV3-1/TRBV3-2	NA	TRBJ2-3	ASSTNVLAGRGYTQY
TRBV28	NA	TRBJ2-5	ASGSQLAGAQETQY
TRBV28	NA	TRBJ2-2	ASSPSAGRTGELF
TRBV18	NA	TRBJ1-2	ASSGGGDYGYT
TRBV6-5	NA	TRBJ1-4	ASSKTGTELGLF
TRBV13	NA	TRBJ2-7	ASSLIRSGSGNEQY
TRBV5-5	NA	TRBJ2-7	ASSFQGATSEQY
TRBV7-3	NA	TRBJ2-2	ASSPDRITGELF
TRBV5-6	NA	TRBJ2-7	ASSLGGGSYEQY
TRBV18	NA	TRBJ2-5	ASSLGTGTREETQY
TRBV19	NA	TRBJ1-1	ASSIDLRGRVNVNTEAF
TRBV19	NA	TRBJ2-5	ASSIQYQETQY
TRBV10-3	NA	TRBJ1-2	AISKSEGADGYT
TRBV7-9	NA	TRBJ2-3	ASSLRLGDTQY
TRBV19	NA	TRBJ2-7	ASSMRREIYEQY
TRBV27	NA	TRBJ1-5	ASSLTGEKSNQPQH
TRBV12-2	NA	TRBJ2-3	ASRLSQRAFTDTQY
TRBV7-2	NA	TRBJ2-7	ASSTPVRKEQY
TRBV6-4	NA	TRBJ2-1	ASSDSSGGNNEQF
TRBV11-3	NA	TRBJ1-1	ASSLRSVGTEAF
TRBV7-9	NA	TRBJ2-1	ASQSAGGLNEQF
TRBV7-9	NA	TRBJ1-2	ASSAAGYYGYT
TRBV5-6	NA	TRBJ2-3	ASSYSSTDTQY
TRBV5-1	NA	TRBJ1-6	ASSLDRVRNSPLH
TRBV5-4	NA	TRBJ2-5	ASSRDPQGETQY
TRBV4-1	NA	TRBJ1-2	ASSQPTGSRGGYT
TRBV5-4	NA	TRBJ1-2	ASSLPGGDYGYT
TRBV12-5	NA	TRBJ1-3	ASGLSGTGTGNTIY
TRBV13	NA	TRBJ1-5	ASSWGRGNNQPQH
TRBV6-1	NA	TRBJ2-3	ASSEYRGGRSTDTQY
TRBV19	NA	TRBJ2-1	ASSIGQYNEQF
TRBV5-5	NA	TRBJ2-6	ASSLGDSGANVLT
TRBV3-1/TRBV3-2	NA	TRBJ2-1	ASSQSTSGDNEQF
TRBV19	NA	TRBJ1-2	ASWDGYYGYT
TRBV28	once	TRBJ2-2	ASSPKAGGHTGELF
TRBV3-1/TRBV3-2	NA	TRBJ2-7	ASSQARGWYGEQY
TRBV19	few	TRBJ2-7	ASSIYGGGLYEQY
TRBV28	NA	TRBJ1-1	ASSSRGGNTEAF